The T cell receptor (beta chain) under discussion was sequenced for a study of blood T cell repertoires in COVID-19. This clone turned up a few times. V shed 6 bases and J shed 4 bases, with 13 bases lying between them. The CDR3 has 14 residues. Germline V gene sequence: CDR1 LNHDA, CDR2 SQIVND (reference sequence). Generated by immunoSEQ multiplex PCR, the TCRdb table keeps only in-frame clones and is missing some. The table lists 300,000 to 400,000 clones, 87% of them singletons. This receptor was taken from a woman aged 45-65 years with COVID-19, enrolled during active disease. The sample consisted of peripheral blood. This sequence joins TRBV19 and TRBJ2-4; the D gene is possibly TRBD1 (6 bases). The CDR3 spells CASRMTGVKNIQYF. For the CDR3, the DNA is TGTGCCAGTAGAATGACAGGCGTAAAAAACATTCAGTACTTC.